This T cell receptor (beta chain) was documented in a study of T cell repertoires in cytomegalovirus infection. Study-level background: Public signatures in TCR beta pointed to CMV infection and matching HLA type. Study-wide results and caveats: Totalled public TCR beta family frequency picked out people who carried CMV plus the relevant HLA. In two of eight donors, the top clonotype was HLA-C-restricted CMV-specific.

TCRdb recomputed calls from the reads with MiXCR, one row per CDR3 protein. The data hold about 490,000 distinct CDR3 sequences, with 15% to 20% observed a single time. This clonotype has ten or more counts. The antigen is undetermined. What was sequenced was CD8+ T cells from PBMCs. The receptor was isolated from a human donor in good health (CMV status not recorded). Some clones in this sample may be carry-over from other donors' samples.

The CDR3 DNA reads TGCGCCAGCAGCCATCCCTACGACAGGTCACGAGGAGATACGCAGTATTTT. Residues: CASSHPYDRSRGDTQYF. The V call is TRBV4-1, the J call TRBJ2-3; possibly TRBD1 for D (6 bases). The V end was cut by 3 bases, the J end by 5 bases, with 21 bases between. Per germline, CDR1 MGHRA and CDR2 YSYEKL. The CDR3 runs 17 residues.